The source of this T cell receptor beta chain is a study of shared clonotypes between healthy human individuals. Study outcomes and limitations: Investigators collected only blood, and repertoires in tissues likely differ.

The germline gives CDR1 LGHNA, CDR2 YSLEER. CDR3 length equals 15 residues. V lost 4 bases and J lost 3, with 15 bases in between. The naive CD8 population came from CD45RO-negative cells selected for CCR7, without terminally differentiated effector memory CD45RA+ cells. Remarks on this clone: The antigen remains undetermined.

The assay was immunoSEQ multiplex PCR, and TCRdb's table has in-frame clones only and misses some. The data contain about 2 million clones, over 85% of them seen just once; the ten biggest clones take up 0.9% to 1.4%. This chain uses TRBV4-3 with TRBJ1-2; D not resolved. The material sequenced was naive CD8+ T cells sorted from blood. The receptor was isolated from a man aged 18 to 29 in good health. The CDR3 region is CASSPGVGQDYGYTF. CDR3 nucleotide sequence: TGCGCCAGCAGCCCCGGTGTTGGGCAGGACTATGGCTACACCTTC.